This T cell receptor beta chain was sequenced in a study of cytomegalovirus exposure and HLA in healthy donors. Study-level information: An early release of data contained about 85 million unique TCRs, which came from HLA-typed donors.

General study points: TCR beta chain V- and J-gene trimming was linked, in a later analysis, to a missense variant in DCLRE1C. Most TCR sequences were seen very rarely across donors, but some public TCRs occurred in many.

A note on this clone: Its specificity is unknown.

The PCR made use of 60 Vbeta and 13 Jbeta primers. TCRdb's copy holds only in-frame clones and misses some; the assay was immunoSEQ multiplex PCR. Of around 210,000 clones in the sample, around 80% were seen once. CDR1 and CDR2 (germline): LNHDA, SQIVND (reference sequence). The CDR3 contains 15 residues. V lost 9 bases, J lost 4 bases, and 18 bases lay in between. The V gene is TRBV19, the J gene TRBJ1-4; D might be TRBD1 (6 bases). The sequenced material came from PBMCs. This sequence was found in a boy aged 5 to 17 in good health and CMV-seronegative. The DNA for the CDR3 is TGTGCCAGCCATACCCCGGACAGCCGTAATGAAAAACTGTTTTTT. It specifies CASHTPDSRNEKLFF. Full variable domain (missing parts from reference TRBV19 and TRBJ1-4): DGGITQSPKYLFRKEGQNVTLSCEQNLNHDAMYWYRQDPGQGLRLIYYSQIVNDFQKGDIAEGYSVSREKKESFPLTVTSAQKNPTAFYLCASHTPDSRNEKLFFGSGTQLSVL.